What follows describes a single T cell receptor beta chain. Antigen: not known. The V gene lost 5 bases and the J gene lost 6 bases, with 14 bases spanning the gap. Per the germline V gene, CDR1 is MNHEY and CDR2 is SVGAGI. This CDR3 contains 13 residues. This specimen belongs to a study of T cell responses to AZD1222 COVID-19 vaccine. Findings and limits, study-wide: None of the repertoires were sampled until the peak T cell response had passed. Spike-specific TCR breadth and depth went up after people got two AZD1222 doses.

The data were produced by immunoSEQ multiplex PCR, yet TCRdb's version contains in-frame clones alone and is incomplete. The repertoire has roughly 150,000 clones, more than 75% of them found once; the top ten carry around 3%. The clonotype comes from an adult who received the AZD1222 COVID-19 vaccine. The rearrangement links TRBV6-5 to TRBJ2-7, with D tentatively TRBD2 (5 bases). The starting material was peripheral blood, obtained 28 days after the second AZD1222 dose. The CDR3 reads CASSREGWSEQYF. The CDR3 region has the DNA TGTGCCAGCAGTCGGGAAGGGTGGTCCGAGCAGTACTTC.